Shown below are 26 T cell receptor beta chains from a single sample sequenced in a study of T-cell memory formation after mild COVID-19. Each CDR3 protein gets one entry after TCRdb re-called the 5' RACE reads with MiXCR. Here the sample spans 200,000 to 300,000 distinct CDR3 sequences, about 16% being singletons. What was sequenced was PBMCs or a T cell subset sorted from them (not recorded which). The receptor source for this set is an adult woman who had mild COVID-19 (a few samples of this study predate the infection). Cell type and time point are not known.

This chain uses TRBV20-1 with TRBJ1-1; D not certain. Germline V gene data show CDR1 as DFQATT and CDR2 as SNEGSKA (reference sequence). The CDR3 runs 13 residues. V lost 3 bases and J lost 1, with 9 bases in between. The CDR3 sequence: CSASLPGNTEAFF. CDR3 coding DNA: TGCAGTGCTAGCCTCCCAGGGAACACTGAAGCTTTCTTT.

This clonotype has just a few counts. The chain recombines TRBV21-1 with TRBJ2-6; the table names TRBD1, a call not compared with the DNA. TRBV21-1 is a recognized pseudogene. The CDR3 is made up of 15 amino acids. CDR3 nucleotide sequence: TGTGCCAGCAGCCACGCAGGGGCTGGGGCCAACGTCCTGACTTTC. This encodes CASSHAGAGANVLTF.

There are a few counts of this clonotype. The V call is TRBV7-3, the J call TRBJ2-2; D not resolved. Germline-derived CDR1 and CDR2 are SGHTA and FQGTGA. The V end lost 5 bases, the J end lost 1 base, and 11 bases lay between the germline ends. The CDR3 is made up of 15 amino acids. This CDR3 reads CASSPYPMNTGELFF. The CDR3 DNA reads as TGTGCCAGCAGCCCCTATCCTATGAACACCGGGGAGCTGTTTTTT.

The chain joins TRBV7-9 to TRBJ1-5; D uncertain. The CDR3 is made up of 14 amino acids. CDR1 and CDR2 (germline): SEHNR, FQNEAQ (reference sequence). The V end lost 1 base, the J end lost 9 bases, and 13 bases lay between the germline ends. CDR3 in DNA: TGTGCCAGCAGCTTAGGTGCAGTCGGTGGGCCCCAGCATTTT. It translates to CASSLGAVGGPQHF.

This clonotype was seen only a few times. This chain uses TRBV7-2 with TRBJ2-7; D is possibly TRBD1 (6 bases). V shed 1 base and J shed 2 bases, with 12 bases lying between them. The CDR3 is 15 amino acids. CDR1 is SGHTA and CDR2 is FQGNSA in the germline V gene. CDR3 in DNA: TGTGCCAGCAGCTTAGTTTCGGACAGCACCTACGAGCAGTACTTC. Protein product: CASSLVSDSTYEQYF.

This clonotype was seen many times. The chain has TRBV4-1 and TRBJ2-3; no reliable D call. The CDR3 totals 15 residues. The V end was cut by 3 bases, the J end by 2 bases, with 12 bases between. Per the germline V gene, CDR1 is MGHRA and CDR2 is YSYEKL. The CDR3 DNA reads as TGCGCCAGCAGCCATACTACCCTCCTCACAGATACGCAGTATTTT. Translation: CASSHTTLLTDTQYF.

The rearrangement joins TRBV7-2 to TRBJ2-1; D ambiguous. V lost 4 bases to trimming and J lost 9 bases, with 22 bases between them. Germline CDR1 reads SGHTA; CDR2 reads FQGNSA. This CDR3 contains 16 residues. CDR3 bases: TGTGCCAGCAGCTCCCTCCGACGAGGCCCCTCGGGTGAGCAGTTCTTC. Translating it yields CASSSLRRGPSGEQFF.

This clonotype has more than one count but fewer than ten. V usage is TRBV12-3 or TRBV12-4 and J usage is TRBJ2-7, with 10 positions matching TRBD2. There are 15 residues in the CDR3. V trimming: 6 bases; J trimming: 2 bases; junction bases outside the gene matches: 7. CDR3 protein: CASSGGLAVAYEQYF. For the CDR3, the DNA is TGTGCCAGCAGCGGCGGACTAGCGGTTGCCTACGAGCAGTACTTC.

The CDR3 DNA sequence: TGCGCCAGCAGCCACAGGGACATTAGCACAGATACGCAGTATTTT. Translating gives CASSHRDISTDTQYF. V is TRBV4-1 and J is TRBJ2-3, with D tentatively TRBD1 (6 bases). The CDR3 is 15 amino acids. Germline loops: CDR1 MGHRA, CDR2 YSYEKL. V was shortened by 3 bases and J by 0 bases, with 10 bases between the two germline ends.

This sequence joins TRBV30 and TRBJ2-7, with 9 bases that match TRBD1. The V gene end was trimmed by 7 bases and the J gene end by 3 bases; junction bases not matched to a gene: 7. Germline CDR1 GTSNPN, CDR2 SVGIG (reference sequence). The CDR3 has 13 amino acids. The CDR3 is CAYAGTGIYEQYF. DNA of the CDR3: TGTGCCTACGCCGGGACAGGGATCTACGAGCAGTACTTC.

This clonotype was found a few times. The CDR3 bases are TGTGCCAGTAGACAGGGCGCGAACACCGGGGAGCTGTTTTTT. As protein: CASRQGANTGELFF. The chain uses TRBV19 and TRBJ2-2; perhaps TRBD1 as D (6 bases). Trimming left V 6 bases short and J 0 bases short, with 8 bases between. The CDR3 covers 14 residues. Germline V gene lookup returns CDR1 LNHDA and CDR2 SQIVND (reference sequence).

This clonotype was seen ten or more times. The V call is TRBV20-1, the J call TRBJ2-5; the match to TRBD2 covers 8 bases. Trimming cost V 3 bases and J 1 base; bases outside gene matches: 13. From germline, CDR1 is DFQATT and CDR2 SNEGSKA (reference sequence). CDR3 length equals 17 residues. CDR3 nucleotide sequence: TGCAGTGCTAGGACCGACGGAATAGCGGGAATCCAAGAGACCCAGTACTTC. It encodes CSARTDGIAGIQETQYF.

This clonotype showed up many times. Written as DNA, the CDR3 is TGTGCCGTCAATACAGGGGCCACGACTAATGAGCAGTTCTTC. It translates to CAVNTGATTNEQFF. The rearrangement uses TRBV10-3 and TRBJ2-1; TRBD1 matches at 7 bases. After removal of 11 bases from V and 7 bases from J, the junction contained 14 bases not matched to a gene. The CDR3 is made up of 14 amino acids. CDR1 is ENHRY and CDR2 is SYGVKD in the germline V gene.

This clonotype was picked up many times. This chain uses TRBV27 with TRBJ1-5; 9 bases agree with TRBD1. The CDR3 length is 15 residues. From germline, CDR1 is MNHEY and CDR2 SMNVEV (reference sequence). J lost 1 base, V lost 6 bases, and 4 bases had no gene match. CDR3 DNA sequence: TGTGCCAGCAGGAGACAGGGGGGGAGCAATCAGCCCCAGCATTTT. Its translation: CASRRQGGSNQPQHF.

This clonotype occurred a few times. The rearrangement links TRBV7-2 to TRBJ1-1; TRBD1 is a possible D gene (6 bases). Trimming stripped 9 bases from V and 5 bases from J, with 19 bases between. The CDR3 totals 14 residues. The germline V gene has CDR1 SGHTA and CDR2 FQGNSA. The CDR3 DNA sequence: TGTGCCAGTAAACAGGGAGTTACGGGGACTGAAGCTTTCTTT. Residues: CASKQGVTGTEAFF.

DNA for the CDR3: TGTGCCACCAGTGATTCAAGGGTGAGAGATACGCAGTATTTT. As protein: CATSDSRVRDTQYF. This sequence joins TRBV24-1 and TRBJ2-3; D gene unclear. Germline-derived CDR1 and CDR2 are KGHDR and SFDVKD. This CDR3 has 14 amino acids. V was trimmed by 2 bases and J by 5 bases, leaving 10 bases between them.

The CDR3 sequence is CSAGLASRRAFF. Here the CDR3 DNA reads TGCAGTGCCGGGCTGGCAAGCCGTCGGGCTTTCTTT. The chain recombines TRBV20-1 with TRBJ1-1; D unclear. The germline V and J ends were trimmed by 6 bases and 11 bases, with 19 bases remaining between them. Germline V CDR1 and CDR2: DFQATT, SNEGSKA (reference sequence). The CDR3 has 12 residues.

This clonotype was detected only a few times. The chain joins TRBV7-6 to TRBJ2-1; 8 bases agree with TRBD2. CDR1 and CDR2 from the germline V gene are SGHVS and FNYEAQ. This CDR3 comprises 14 residues. With V trimmed by 3 bases and J by 9 bases, 7 bases remained unmatched. The CDR3 nucleotides read TGTGCCAGCAGCTTCGTAGCGGGGCCAACTGAGCAGTTCTTC. Translation: CASSFVAGPTEQFF. Together with reference TRBV7-6 and TRBJ2-1, the CDR3 gives the full variable domain: GAGVSQSPRYKVTKRGQDVALRCDPISGHVSLYWYRQALGQGPEFLTYFNYEAQQDKSGLPNDRFSAERPEGSISTLTIQRTEQRDSAMYRCASSFVAGPTEQFFGPGTRLTVL.

This clonotype was recorded a few times. The gene calls are TRBV3-1 and TRBJ1-2; tentative D call: TRBD1 (5 bases). Per the germline V gene, CDR1 is LGHDT and CDR2 is YNNKEL (reference sequence). This CDR3 region has 13 residues. Trimming removed 4 bases from V and 7 bases from J, with 13 bases in between. CDR3 sequence (DNA): TGTGCCAGCAGCCTTCCTCAGGGAGTTGGCTACACCTTC. This codes for CASSLPQGVGYTF.

About this clonotype: As the CDR3 is not closed by the conserved phenylalanine or tryptophan, this likely results from a read error. The DNA is omitted, as the CDR3 cannot be located on it reliably, and the CDR3 follows TCRdb's listing. The gene calls are TRBV20-1 and TRBJ1-1; the D segment call TRBD1 is taken from the table without a DNA check. Including both end residues, the CDR3 is 12 amino acids long. Germline V gene sequence: CDR1 DFQATT, CDR2 SNEGSKA (reference sequence). The CDR3 protein is CSARIRGGIPRI.

This clonotype has at least ten counts. This chain uses TRBV4-2 with TRBJ2-7, with 12 bases identical to TRBD2. Trimming removed 4 bases from V and 2 bases from J; junction bases left unmatched: 9. This CDR3 is 17 amino acids long. Germline lookup yields CDR1 LGHNA and CDR2 YNFKEQ. CDR3 sequence reads: CASSPAVTSGRTYEQYF. CDR3 coding DNA: TGTGCCAGCAGCCCAGCGGTCACTAGCGGGAGGACCTACGAGCAGTACTTC.

V usage is TRBV20-1 and J usage is TRBJ1-3; D is uncertain. The V end lost 6 bases, the J end lost 4 bases, and 16 bases lay between the germline ends. CDR3 length: 14 residues. The germline V gene has CDR1 DFQATT and CDR2 SNEGSKA (reference sequence). For the CDR3, the DNA is TGCAGTGCACCCTTGGGAGGGCCCGGAAACACCATATATTTT. It translates to CSAPLGGPGNTIYF.

The gene calls are TRBV15 and TRBJ1-1, with a weak D call TRBD1 (5 bases). V lost 1 base to trimming and J lost 5 bases, with 8 bases between them. CDR1 LNHNV and CDR2 YYDKDF come from the germline V gene (reference sequence). The CDR3 has 13 residues. The CDR3 here is CATSRVGGTEAFF. CDR3 nucleotide sequence: TGTGCCACCAGCAGAGTGGGGGGTACTGAAGCTTTCTTT.

The chain uses TRBV27 and TRBJ2-5; possible D gene TRBD1, 5 bases. Germline CDR1 is MNHEY and CDR2 is SMNVEV (reference sequence). Trimming removed 4 bases at V and 0 bases at J, with 12 bases between. The CDR3 is made up of 15 amino acids. This chain's CDR3 is CASSSVTAYQETQYF. The CDR3 DNA sequence: TGTGCCAGCAGTTCCGTGACAGCGTACCAAGAGACCCAGTACTTC.

This clonotype was found a few times. This chain uses TRBV29-1 with TRBJ2-1; 9 bases line up with TRBD1. The length of the CDR3 is 13 residues. V lost 6 bases, J lost 1 base, and 1 base stayed unmatched. Per germline, CDR1 SQVTM and CDR2 ANQGSEA. The CDR3 coding sequence is TGCAGCGTGGGGACAGGGTCCTACAATGAGCAGTTCTTC. Protein sequence: CSVGTGSYNEQFF.

V usage is TRBV12-3 or TRBV12-4 and J usage is TRBJ1-6; 7 bases map to TRBD1. V lost 3 bases to trimming and J lost 9 bases; unmatched junction nucleotides: 11. The CDR3 length is 16 residues. CDR3 sequence: CASSFYGRQGRSPLHF. CDR3 DNA sequence: TGTGCCAGCAGTTTCTACGGGCGACAGGGTCGTTCACCCCTCCACTTT.